A selection of T cell receptor beta chains follows, all from one sample in a study of blood T cell repertoires in COVID-19. The repertoire was sequenced with immunoSEQ multiplex PCR; TCRdb's copy has only in-frame clones and lacks some. The table includes about 220,000 clones, around three quarters detected once. Source material: peripheral blood. These TCRs come from a woman aged 70-85 years with acute or convalescent COVID-19. CDR3s leave out the opening cysteine and the closing phenylalanine or tryptophan.

TRBJ2-1,12,TRBV10-3,AIRGRQGYNEQF
TRBJ2-2,11,TRBV24-1,ATSGSNTGELF
TRBJ2-2,13,TRBV5-4,ASSGLAANTGELF
TRBJ1-2,13,TRBV19,ASSTRQGRAYGYT
TRBJ2-3,12,TRBV10-3,AISDRRESDTQY
TRBJ1-6,14,TRBV18,ASSPEVSGGKSPLH
TRBJ1-5,13,TRBV24-1,ATSDPDRGPEPQH
TRBJ2-3,11,TRBV10-3,AISGTATDTQY
TRBJ2-3,12,TRBV29-1,SVEGQVSTDTQY
TRBJ1-6,15,TRBV5-8,ASSLAGFRSYNSPLH
TRBJ2-2,14,TRBV5-5,ASSPHLRTDTGELF
TRBJ2-1,13,TRBV19,ASSNIAGGFDGLF
TRBJ1-6,16,TRBV9,ASRGEQGRSSYNSPLH
TRBJ2-3,12,TRBV6-5,ASSTTPGLSTQY
TRBJ1-6,10,TRBV6-5,ASSFRSSPLH